Included here is one T cell receptor beta chain sequence, with context. No antigen is known for it. No much larger clone exists at a distance of one base, and base qualities are not known. This sample stems from a study of T cells after yellow fever vaccination (dated by TCRdb to the late 2010s). A note on the overall study: Libraries from fractions with low cell numbers were prepared with the SMART-Seq v4 Ultra Low Input RNA kit. Two healthy male donors made up the cohort, one aged 18 to 29 years and the other aged 30 to 39 years. To follow T-cell clones before and after both primary and booster YFV17D yellow fever vaccination, bulk TCR alpha and beta repertoires underwent longitudinal sequencing. Blood samples were taken at several timepoints before and after primary and secondary immunization, and bulk PBMC replicates and cell subsets were isolated.

Broader findings and caveats from the paper: After the booster, most clones that had expanded after primary vaccination were detected again (almost 97% of CD4 and around nine tenths of CD8), suggesting broad maintenance of memory. A small share of clonotypes occurred in both CD4 and CD8 compartments, likely arising from convergent recombination. FACS-sorted repertoires could contain abundant contaminating clonotypes from the bulk population, so computational filtering was required. Compared with the primary T-cell response, the secondary T-cell response was weaker but faster, peaking on day 5 rather than day 15. The study included only a couple of donors, which limits how far the findings can be generalized.

These reads were obtained on an Illumina NovaSeq 6000. Synthesis of TCR cDNA relied on 5'RACE template switching, a step that introduced a universal primer site along with unique molecular identifiers. Priming of cDNA synthesis was performed from both the TCR alpha and TCR beta constant segments. Libraries were amplified in two PCR steps, with sample barcodes and sequencing adapters added in the second step. Libraries were sequenced on Illumina HiSeq 2500 (2x100 bp) or NovaSeq (2x150 bp). In the source study's methods: Reads were demultiplexed and collapsed into UMI consensus sequences with MIGEC, and V(D)J alignment was performed with MiXCR. Using edgeR on replicate PBMC samples, clonotypes were called vaccine-responding if FDR was below 0.01 and the log2 fold change was above 5 up to day 15. Bulk clonotypes were assigned CD4 or CD8 identity according to which sequenced CD4 or CD8 repertoire held them at higher abundance. TCRdb reran the public reads through fastp at Q25 and MiXCR, keeping productive beta chains. Entries are consolidated by CDR3 protein sequence, retaining the most common genes and DNA. These V and J calls rely on TCRdb rather than the paper's analysis. The sample table records around 200,000 distinct CDR3 sequences; approximately 11% of these occur just once. The biggest ten clones account for 35% to 40% of the sample.

The treatment or condition label corresponds to: live attenuated yellow fever vaccine strain. PBMCs were isolated from peripheral blood using a standard Ficoll-Paque protocol. CD4 and CD8 T-cell fractions were isolated with Dynabeads CD4 and CD8 positive selection kits. TriZol was used to extract RNA from bulk PBMCs, from CD4 and CD8 fractions, and from dextramer-positive and dextramer-negative fractions. The sample in question was CD8+ T cells sorted from PBMCs, obtained 15 days after the yellow fever booster vaccination. This TCR derives from a man aged 18 to 30 who received the YFV17D yellow fever vaccine.

The DNA sequence is TGTGCCAGCAGGGGCTCTAGCGGGGCGGAGACCCAGTACTTC. It is translated as CASRGSSGAETQYF. The chain uses TRBV11-2 and TRBJ2-5, with 9 bases in between that match TRBD2. The germline V gene sets CDR1 to SGHAT and CDR2 to FQNNGV. The V end gives up 6 bases and the J end 5 bases, leaving 7 bases in the junction not matched to a gene. Its CDR3 holds 14 amino acids, cysteine through phenylalanine. Kept here is only the CDR3 DNA, which spans 42 bases and is read in frame from base 1.